This T cell receptor (beta chain) was recovered during a study of T cells after yellow fever vaccination (dated by TCRdb to the late 2010s). Regarding the complete study: The SMART-Seq v4 Ultra Low Input RNA kit was used to prepare libraries from fractions with low cell numbers. To track T-cell clones before and after primary and booster YFV17D yellow fever vaccination, bulk TCR alpha and beta repertoires were sequenced longitudinally. Two healthy male donors, one aged 18 to 30 and one aged 30 to 40 years, were included in the cohort. Bulk PBMC replicates and cell subsets were isolated from blood drawn at multiple timepoints before and after both primary and secondary immunization. What the work shows at the level of the full study, not this receptor alone: A small share of clonotypes occurred in both CD4 and CD8 compartments, likely arising from convergent recombination. Most clones expanded after primary vaccination (around 96% of CD4 and approximately 86% of CD8) were re-detected after the booster, suggesting that broad memory maintenance occurred. Because abundant contaminating clonotypes from the bulk population could be contained in FACS-sorted repertoires, computational filtering was required. Only a couple of donors were included in the study, so the extent to which the findings can be generalized is limited. The secondary T-cell response was weaker than the primary response but faster, peaking on day 5 instead of day 15.

The sample's treatment or condition, from its label and the paper: live attenuated yellow fever vaccine strain. At each blood-draw timepoint, two biological replicates of bulk PBMCs were collected. PBMCs were isolated from peripheral blood using a standard Ficoll-Paque protocol. TriZol was used to extract RNA from bulk PBMCs, CD4 and CD8 fractions, and dextramer-positive and dextramer-negative fractions. Synthesis of TCR cDNA relied on 5'RACE template switching, a step that introduced a universal primer site along with unique molecular identifiers. Priming of cDNA synthesis was performed from both the TCR alpha and TCR beta constant segments. Two PCR steps were used to amplify libraries, with sample barcodes and sequencing adapters being added in the second step. Sequencing of libraries was performed on Illumina HiSeq 2500 (2x100 bp) or NovaSeq (2x150 bp). On the study's bioinformatics: MIGEC was used to demultiplex reads and collapse the reads into UMI consensus sequences, and MiXCR was used for V(D)J alignment. Using edgeR on replicate PBMC samples, clonotypes were called vaccine-responding if FDR was below 0.01 and the log2 fold change was above 5 up to day 15. Each bulk clonotype received a CD4 or CD8 identity based on whether the sequenced CD4 or CD8 repertoire contained that clonotype at higher abundance. Using fastp trimming at Q25 and MiXCR clonotype assembly, TCRdb reanalyzed the public sequencing data and kept in-frame beta chains. Rows merge per CDR3 protein into single entries with the most common DNA and genes. For this entry, the V and J calls and clone size follow TCRdb and not the study's own pipeline. This sample is represented by about 510,000 distinct CDR3 sequences; 20% to 25% of them were singletons. About 17% of the sample belongs to the ten largest clones.

Notes on this clonotype: Its cognate antigen has yet to be identified. Per-nucleotide qualities are absent, and no much larger clonotype sits a single base away.

This TCR derives from a man aged 18 to 29 who received the YFV17D yellow fever vaccine. Here the sequenced sample was PBMCs, taken more than 20 days after the first yellow fever vaccination.

The CDR3 protein: CASSSIPRTSSYNEQFF. The nucleotide sequence reads TGTGCCAGCAGCTCAATACCCCGAACAAGCTCCTACAATGAGCAGTTCTTC. Here the chain combines TRBV7-9 and TRBJ2-1; the D gene identity is not certain. The CDR3 has 17 amino acids, counting the end cysteine and phenylalanine. Only CDR3 DNA is held: 51 bases, read in frame from base 1. Based on the germline V gene (reference sequence), the CDR1 and CDR2 sequences are SEHNR and FQNEAQ. A distance of 16 bases separates the germline ends of V and J, which lose 4 bases and 0 bases respectively.